This is a list of T cell receptor beta chains from one sample in a study of identical twins. TCRdb re-derived calls from the 5' RACE reads in MiXCR, one entry per CDR3 protein. The sample shows hundreds of thousands of distinct CDR3 sequences, 5.5% to 6.5% of them seen only once. Sequenced input: naive T cells sorted from blood. Receptors were obtained from a man younger than 30 in good health. CDR3s include the opening cysteine and the closing phenylalanine or tryptophan. The order of the fields is J gene, clone size, V gene, D gene, CDR3 DNA, CDR3 protein. A D gene is named only where the DNA matches it firmly. Some rows mark clone size as missing; the rest say once, few, many or name a class of expanded clone.

J gene: TRBJ2-1
clone size: -
V gene: TRBV5-1
D gene: -
CDR3 DNA: TGCGCCAGCAGCTTGGCCGAGGGGACGAGGGCCCAGTTCTTC
CDR3 protein: CASSLAEGTRAQFF

J gene: TRBJ2-3
clone size: many
V gene: TRBV7-2
D gene: -
CDR3 DNA: TGTGCCAGCAGCTTAGCGGGAGGCCATAACACAGATACGCAGTATTTT
CDR3 protein: CASSLAGGHNTDTQYF

J gene: TRBJ2-1
clone size: many
V gene: TRBV20-1
D gene: TRBD2
CDR3 DNA: TGCAGTGCTAGAGAACTAGCGGGGCTTTCTGAGCAGTTCTTC
CDR3 protein: CSARELAGLSEQFF

J gene: TRBJ2-3
clone size: few
V gene: TRBV20-1
D gene: TRBD2
CDR3 DNA: TGCAGTGCTACCCAATTACCGACTAGCGATAACACAGATACGCAGTATTTT
CDR3 protein: CSATQLPTSDNTDTQYF

J gene: TRBJ1-2
clone size: -
V gene: TRBV7-8
D gene: TRBD1
CDR3 DNA: TGTGCCAGCAGCTTAGAAAGGGGGACAGGGGGTAATGGCTACACCTTC
CDR3 protein: CASSLERGTGGNGYTF

J gene: TRBJ1-4
clone size: many
V gene: TRBV10-3
D gene: -
CDR3 DNA: TGTGCCATCAAGGGGGGCACAAATGAAAAACTGTTTTTT
CDR3 protein: CAIKGGTNEKLFF

J gene: TRBJ2-5
clone size: many
V gene: TRBV14
D gene: TRBD1
CDR3 DNA: TGTGCCAGCAGCCCCCGACAGGGGGTCGGTGAGACCCAGTACTTC
CDR3 protein: CASSPRQGVGETQYF

J gene: TRBJ2-1
clone size: many
V gene: TRBV5-1
D gene: -
CDR3 DNA: TGCGCCAGCAGCTTGCGCTCAGGGGGGGATGAGCAGTTCTTC
CDR3 protein: CASSLRSGGDEQFF

J gene: TRBJ1-5
clone size: many
V gene: TRBV20-1
D gene: -
CDR3 DNA: TGCAGTGCCGAGGCGGGGCAGGGAGTTCAGCCCCAGCATTTT
CDR3 protein: CSAEAGQGVQPQHF

J gene: TRBJ2-7
clone size: many
V gene: TRBV28
D gene: -
CDR3 DNA: TGTGCCAGCGGGCTTTTGTACGAGCAGTACTTC
CDR3 protein: CASGLLYEQYF

J gene: TRBJ2-7
clone size: many
V gene: TRBV20-1
D gene: TRBD2
CDR3 DNA: TGCAGTGCTAGAGATGGATCTAGCGGGAGATACGAGCAGTACTTC
CDR3 protein: CSARDGSSGRYEQYF

J gene: TRBJ1-1
clone size: many
V gene: TRBV5-1
D gene: TRBD1
CDR3 DNA: TGCGCCAGCAGCTTAGGACAGGGTGAAGCTTTCTTT
CDR3 protein: CASSLGQGEAFF

J gene: TRBJ1-1
clone size: many
V gene: TRBV5-1
D gene: TRBD1
CDR3 DNA: TGCGCCAGCAGCTCTCCTCGGACAGGGACGAAAGCTTTCTTT
CDR3 protein: CASSSPRTGTKAFF

J gene: TRBJ1-1
clone size: many
V gene: TRBV5-6
D gene: -
CDR3 DNA: TGTGCCAGCAGCTCCGCAGCTATGAACACTGAAGCTTTCTTT
CDR3 protein: CASSSAAMNTEAFF

J gene: TRBJ2-7
clone size: many
V gene: TRBV4-3
D gene: TRBD1
CDR3 DNA: TGCGCCAGCAGCCAGACAGGGGGCTCCCACGAGCAGTACTTC
CDR3 protein: CASSQTGGSHEQYF

J gene: TRBJ2-1
clone size: many
V gene: TRBV6-6
D gene: -
CDR3 DNA: TGTGCCAGCATAGATAGTGACAATGAGCAGTTCTTC
CDR3 protein: CASIDSDNEQFF

J gene: TRBJ2-7
clone size: few
V gene: TRBV29-1
D gene: TRBD1
CDR3 DNA: TGCAGCGTTGAATGGACAGGGGATTACGAGCAGTACTTC
CDR3 protein: CSVEWTGDYEQYF

J gene: TRBJ1-1
clone size: many
V gene: TRBV3-1
D gene: TRBD1
CDR3 DNA: TGTGCCAGCAGCCAACCGACAGGGACAGGGAAGCCCACTGAAGCTTTCTTT
CDR3 protein: CASSQPTGTGKPTEAFF

J gene: TRBJ2-3
clone size: many
V gene: TRBV28
D gene: TRBD1
CDR3 DNA: TGCAGGACAGGGGATACAGATACGCAGTATTTT
CDR3 protein: CRTGDTDTQYF